This T cell receptor beta chain was obtained from a study of blood T cell repertoires in COVID-19 (dated by TCRdb to 2018 to 2020). Concerning the study at large: Samples from collaborators originated in the United States, Italy and Spain and spanned both the acute and convalescent phases of COVID-19. The prospective study material was composed of cDNA or gDNA derived from T cells, B-cell-depleted T cells, or PBMCs. Subjects who had been exposed to COVID-19, were actively infected with it, or had recovered from it provided the deeply sampled blood TCRbeta repertoires that made up the dataset. A freely available public database, intended as a resource for researchers studying the immune response to SARS-CoV-2, is where the repertoires were released. The samples were drawn from two sources: the first 160 participants of the ongoing ImmuneRACE study, and 1,254 subjects contributed by 6 global collaborators. Sample metadata almost always included a de-identified subject ID, COVID-19 status, age in years and sex. Where available, HLA class I and class II types were obtained from metadata supplied by the sample provider rather than from assay-based typing. General study outcomes and caveats: The quantity of clinical and demographic metadata differed by source and by participant and was supplied without curation.

Worth noting for this clone: No cognate antigen has been identified for it. Base qualities are not at hand, and no much larger clone is one base apart.

From cysteine to phenylalanine, the CDR3 is 17 amino acids long. CDR3 DNA is the only sequence kept; it has 51 bases, read in frame from the first base. Each collaborating institution followed its own protocols to collect whole blood in K2EDTA tubes. Collaborator samples were shipped for TCRbeta analysis as frozen whole blood, isolated PBMCs, or DNA extracted from either sample type. TCRbeta CDR3 regions were amplified from genomic DNA by means of the immunoSEQ Assay, a bias-controlled multiplex PCR. The authors processed their data as follows. The number of nucleated cells in each sample was estimated from the amplification of reference gene primers within the assay. To quantify the absolute abundance of each unique TCRbeta CDR3 rearrangement, sequence reads were collapsed and filtered. For each sample, productive Simpson clonality was calculated as the square root of Simpson's diversity index over productive rearrangements. The clones in this table, taken by TCRdb from immuneACCESS, are in-frame only. Not every clone is retained; where verified, under half of the shortfall comes from an unresolved V gene, and the cause of the rest is unknown. V, J and clone size are those of that table, while D and trimming were read from the DNA. This sample comprises roughly 83,000 clones, about 82% of them detected only once. The leading ten clones occupy approximately 8% of the sample.

Specimen: peripheral blood. The receptor's source is a man between 45 and 60 years old with active COVID-19. Recombination linked TRBV21-1 to TRBJ2-7; TRBD1, the D gene given by the table, was not confirmed from the DNA. TRBV21-1 corresponds to a pseudogene. In nucleotides, the sequence is TGTGCCAGCAGCAATCGAGGGACAGGGCTATATTTCTACGAGCAGTACTTC. This gives the protein CASSNRGTGLYFYEQYF.